A single sample gave rise to the 19 T cell receptor beta chains below, sequenced in a study of early T cells in non-severe SARS-CoV-2 infection. TCRdb analysed the 5' RACE reads with MiXCR anew, one entry per CDR3 protein. Here the sample spans 87,000 or so distinct CDR3 sequences, around 12% being singletons. Sequencing was performed on whole blood. Source of these receptors: an adult who was a healthcare worker with PCR-confirmed SARS-CoV-2 infection or an uninfected control (not recorded which).

This clonotype turned up a few times. J is TRBJ2-1 and V is TRBV12-3 or TRBV12-4; perhaps TRBD2 as D (6 bases). V lost 6 bases to trimming and J lost 9 bases, with 24 bases between them. This CDR3 has 16 residues. CDR3 DNA: TGTGCCAGCAGCAGACAACGGACTGCTGGGGGAGGTGAGCAGTTCTTC. Protein: CASSRQRTAGGGEQFF.

This clonotype has ten or more counts. The genes are TRBV6-5 and TRBJ2-6; D gene ambiguous. The length of the CDR3 is 15 residues. Germline lookup yields CDR1 MNHEY and CDR2 SVGAGI. V was trimmed by 2 bases and J by 4 bases, leaving 9 bases between them. CDR3 coding DNA: TGTGCCAGCAGTTACGGGTGGGCGGGGGCCAACGTCCTGACTTTC. Amino acid sequence: CASSYGWAGANVLTF.

This clonotype has only a few counts. The CDR3: CSARDAGRGDNQPQHF. In DNA, the CDR3 is TGCAGTGCTAGAGATGCGGGGAGGGGAGACAATCAGCCCCAGCATTTT. The chain recombines TRBV20-1 with TRBJ1-5; D possibly corresponds to TRBD1 (5 bases). This CDR3 is built from 16 residues. Trimming left V 0 bases short and J 3 bases short, with 15 bases between. The germline V gene has CDR1 DFQATT and CDR2 SNEGSKA (reference sequence).

The chain employs TRBV7-2 and TRBJ1-1; a weak D match, TRBD1 (6 bases). The germline V and J ends were trimmed by 2 bases and 3 bases, with 13 bases remaining between them. Germline V gene sequence: CDR1 SGHTA, CDR2 FQGNSA. The CDR3 loop spans 15 amino acids. This CDR3 is CASSLLGGEYTEAFF. The CDR3 DNA sequence: TGTGCCAGCAGCTTATTAGGGGGGGAGTACACTGAAGCTTTCTTT.

The sample holds a few counts of this clonotype. DNA of the CDR3: TGTGCCAGCAGTGTGATGTCGGGGGGAAAGACCCAGTACTTC. It translates to CASSVMSGGKTQYF. This rearrangement joins TRBV2 to TRBJ2-5, with 7 nucleotides matching TRBD2. V shed 4 bases, J shed 6 bases, and the junction held 8 bases outside the gene matches. Germline-derived CDR1 and CDR2 are SNHLY and FYNNEI. CDR3 length: 14 amino acids.

This clonotype was observed many times. V gene TRBV20-1 combines with J gene TRBJ1-2; tentatively, D is TRBD1 (5 bases). Germline CDR1 reads DFQATT; CDR2 reads SNEGSKA (reference sequence). The CDR3 totals 12 residues. The V end was cut by 3 bases, the J end by 4 bases, with 9 bases between. DNA for the CDR3: TGCAGTGCTAGTCCAGGGAGCTATGGCTACACCTTC. Its translation: CSASPGSYGYTF.

There are many counts of this clonotype. V usage is TRBV24-1 and J usage is TRBJ2-1; TRBD2 might be the D (6 bases). The germline V and J ends were trimmed by 2 bases and 9 bases, with 16 bases remaining between them. This CDR3 has 15 amino acids. Germline CDR1 KGHDR, CDR2 SFDVKD. The CDR3 nucleotides are TGTGCCACCAGTGATTCCTCCCCCGGGGGTGGTGAGCAGTTCTTC. Protein: CATSDSSPGGGEQFF.

The chain employs TRBV5-4 and TRBJ2-2; 9 bases match TRBD1. The length of the CDR3 is 17 residues. V was pared by 2 bases and J by 2 bases, with 7 bases of the junction left unmatched. CDR1 is SGHNT, CDR2 YYREEE, per germline (reference sequence). DNA for the CDR3: TGTGCCAGCAGCTTCCCCCCGGGACAGGGTAACACCGGGGAGCTGTTTTTT. Encoded protein: CASSFPPGQGNTGELFF.

In its sample, this clonotype was seen once. The rearrangement uses TRBV12-5 and TRBJ2-7; the D gene is possibly TRBD1 (6 bases). The V gene's germline CDR1 is LGHNT and CDR2 FRNRAP. There are 13 residues in the CDR3. The germline V and J ends were trimmed by 0 bases and 12 bases, with 15 bases remaining between them. CDR3 in DNA: TGTGCTAGTGGTTTGGTACAACAGGGCCGGACGTACTTC. Translating gives CASGLVQQGRTYF.

This clonotype showed up just a few times. The chain employs TRBV19 and TRBJ2-1; TRBD1 matches 11 bases. The CDR3 sequence is 15 residues long. With 6 bases clipped from V and 8 bases from J, the junction kept 9 bases outside the gene matches. Germline V gene data show CDR1 as LNHDA and CDR2 as SQIVND (reference sequence). CDR3 amino acids: CASRDRDRGSDEQFF. As DNA, the CDR3 is TGTGCCAGTAGGGACCGGGACAGGGGGTCTGATGAGCAGTTCTTC.

The V gene is TRBV6-2 or TRBV6-3, the J gene TRBJ2-1, with D perhaps matching TRBD2 (6 bases). This CDR3 region has 15 residues. Deletions cut 8 bases from V and 10 bases from J, with 24 bases between. CDR1 and CDR2 (germline): MNHEY, SVGEGT. CDR3: CASLAVGRVVAEQFF. For the CDR3, the DNA is TGTGCCAGCCTCGCCGTCGGGAGAGTGGTTGCCGAGCAGTTCTTC.

This clonotype was seen just once. V gene TRBV15 combines with J gene TRBJ1-3, with 9 nucleotides matching TRBD1. This CDR3 contains 15 residues. CDR1 is LNHNV and CDR2 is YYDKDF in the germline V gene (reference sequence). Trimming cost V 8 bases and J 0 bases; bases outside gene matches: 5. As DNA, the CDR3 is TGTGCCACCGGGGACAGGGCGTCCTCTGGAAACACCATATATTTT. This gives the protein CATGDRASSGNTIYF.

This clonotype was observed a handful of times. This chain uses TRBV7-8 with TRBJ2-7, with D hard to call. The ends were cut back, 5 bases at V and 4 bases at J, with 9 bases in the middle. The CDR3 is made up of 12 amino acids. The germline gives CDR1 SGHVS, CDR2 FQNEAQ. This CDR3 reads CASSPHPYEQYF. The DNA for the CDR3 is TGTGCCAGCAGCCCACACCCTTACGAGCAGTACTTC.

Ten or more counts support this clonotype. The chain is built from TRBV27 and TRBJ1-5; no clear D gene. The V end lost 8 bases, the J end lost 6 bases, and 11 bases lay between the germline ends. There are 12 residues in the CDR3. The V gene's germline CDR1 is MNHEY and CDR2 SMNVEV (reference sequence). The CDR3: CASREKGQPQHF. Written as DNA, the CDR3 is TGTGCCAGCCGGGAAAAGGGTCAGCCCCAGCATTTT.

This clonotype appeared a few times. This chain links TRBV9 with TRBJ2-1; TRBD2 aligns across 11 bases. This CDR3 has 15 amino acids. CDR1 is SGDLS and CDR2 is YYNGEE in the germline V gene. Trimming took 3 bases from V and 3 from J; bases not matched to a gene: 2. In nucleotides, the CDR3 is TGTGCCAGCAGCGCTCTAGCGGGAGGCTACAATGAGCAGTTCTTC. This gives the protein CASSALAGGYNEQFF.

This clonotype has more than one count but fewer than ten. This chain uses TRBV14 with TRBJ1-2; D not resolved. CDR1 SGHDN and CDR2 FVKESK come from the germline V gene. V was clipped by 4 bases and J by 5 bases, with 11 bases between them. This CDR3 comprises 13 residues. The CDR3 DNA reads TGTGCCAGCAGCCCCGGGCTCGATTATGGCTACACCTTC. Protein sequence: CASSPGLDYGYTF.

This clonotype was recorded a few times. V and J are TRBV27 and TRBJ2-1, with 7 bases aligning to TRBD1. V was pared by 6 bases and J by 2 bases, with 7 bases of the junction left unmatched. The CDR3 is 15 residues long. Germline V gives CDR1 MNHEY, CDR2 SMNVEV (reference sequence). The CDR3 DNA sequence: TGTGCCAGCAGAAGCCCGGGACAGACCTACAATGAGCAGTTCTTC. Protein sequence: CASRSPGQTYNEQFF.

The rearrangement joins TRBV20-1 to TRBJ2-1, with no clear D. V dropped 6 bases and J dropped 10 bases, with 7 bases sitting between them. Germline V gives CDR1 DFQATT, CDR2 SNEGSKA (reference sequence). CDR3 length: 9 amino acids. CDR3 region: CSALVEQFF. Written as DNA, the CDR3 is TGCAGTGCCCTAGTCGAGCAGTTCTTC.

The chain uses TRBV10-3 and TRBJ2-5, with D tentatively TRBD2 (5 bases). Deletions cut 0 bases from V and 5 bases from J, with 16 bases between. Germline V gene sequence: CDR1 ENHRY, CDR2 SYGVKD. This CDR3 is built from 16 residues. The CDR3: CAISESIGSGVETQYF. The DNA for the CDR3 is TGTGCCATCAGTGAGTCGATCGGTTCCGGGGTGGAGACCCAGTACTTC.